These 19 T cell receptor beta chains came from one sample sequenced in a study of brain T cells in children with intractable seizures. The assay was immunoSEQ multiplex PCR, and TCRdb's table has in-frame clones only and misses some. The sample includes about 76,000 clones, 90% to 95% of them seen just once. The specimen comprised peripheral blood, sampled at surgery. These receptors all stem from a boy younger than two with tuberous sclerosis and intractable seizures.

The rearrangement uses TRBV30 and TRBJ2-5; D unresolved. Per the germline V gene, CDR1 is GTSNPN and CDR2 is SVGIG (reference sequence). V was pared by 4 bases and J by 5 bases, with 8 bases between. CDR3 size: 11 residues. This CDR3 is CAWKPWETQYF. In DNA, the CDR3 is TGTGCCTGGAAGCCGTGGGAGACCCAGTACTTC.

The V and J genes are TRBV6-5 and TRBJ2-1; maybe TRBD2 (6 bases). The CDR3 has 15 residues. V was trimmed by 6 bases and J by 5 bases, leaving 17 bases between them. Germline values: CDR1 MNHEY, CDR2 SVGAGI. The CDR3 loop reads CASSEWGEAHNEQFF. In DNA form, the CDR3 reads TGTGCCAGCAGCGAGTGGGGGGAAGCACACAATGAGCAGTTCTTC.

V is TRBV4-1 and J is TRBJ1-4, with TRBD1 as a possible D gene (6 bases). This CDR3 contains 15 residues. CDR1 is MGHRA, CDR2 YSYEKL, per germline. V shed 2 bases and J shed 14 bases, with 21 bases lying between them. CDR3 amino acids: CASSQIRTVMKSLFF. The DNA of the CDR3 is TGCGCCAGCAGCCAAATAAGGACAGTAATGAAAAGTCTGTTTTTT.

This clone came up once. The chain has TRBV3-1 (or the pseudogene TRBV3-2) and TRBJ1-2, with TRBD1 as a possible D gene (6 bases). With 0 bases removed from V and 8 bases from J, the gap between germline ends came to 13 bases. CDR3 size: 14 residues. Per the germline V gene, CDR1 is LGHDT and CDR2 is YNNKEL (reference sequence). As DNA, the CDR3 is TGTGCCAGCAGCCAAGAGACCCTGGGACACGGCTACACCTTC. This sequence encodes CASSQETLGHGYTF.

This chain uses TRBV10-3 with TRBJ1-6, with 9 bases aligning to TRBD1. Per germline, CDR1 ENHRY and CDR2 SYGVKD. The CDR3 has 15 amino acids. Losses at the gene ends were 5 bases for V and 7 bases for J; bases not matched to a gene: 6. CDR3 in DNA: TGTGCCATCAGTCCGGACAGGGGTGGCAATTCACCCCTCCACTTT. Its protein product is CAISPDRGGNSPLHF.

The V gene is TRBV2, the J gene TRBJ2-3; 13 nucleotides match TRBD2. Looked up from germline, CDR1 is SNHLY and CDR2 is FYNNEI. Germline trimming cut 3 bases from V and 7 bases from J; bases unmatched to any gene: 4. The CDR3 consists of 15 residues. The CDR3 reads CASSERLAGGNTQYF. The CDR3 nucleotides are TGTGCCAGCAGTGAGAGACTAGCGGGAGGAAATACGCAGTATTTT.

The genes are TRBV7-9 and TRBJ1-5; D gene uncertain. CDR3 size: 18 residues. V lost 1 base, J lost 0 bases, and 16 bases lay in between. Germline V gives CDR1 SEHNR, CDR2 FQNEAQ (reference sequence). Here the CDR3 reads CASSLDIGWPGSNQPQHF. CDR3 nucleotide sequence: TGTGCCAGCAGCTTAGATATCGGGTGGCCTGGTAGCAATCAGCCCCAGCATTTT.

The chain employs TRBV5-1 and TRBJ2-3; TRBD2 might be the D (5 bases). The CDR3 is 15 residues long. The germline V and J ends were trimmed by 4 bases and 7 bases, with 19 bases remaining between them. Germline loops: CDR1 SGHRS, CDR2 YFSETQ. Here the CDR3 DNA reads TGCGCCAGCAGCCCCGGGGAACTGACCGTGAATACGCAGTATTTT. It is translated as CASSPGELTVNTQYF.

The CDR3 DNA sequence: TGTGCCAGCAGCCCGACAAGGGACAGAGCCTACGAGCAGTACTTC. Translated, it gives CASSPTRDRAYEQYF. The chain employs TRBV5-4 and TRBJ2-7; 7 bases agree with TRBD1. This CDR3 comprises 15 residues. Germline-derived CDR1 and CDR2 are SGHNT and YYREEE (reference sequence). The J segment lost 2 bases and the V segment lost 4 bases, leaving 9 bases of the junction unmatched.

This chain joins TRBV9 and TRBJ2-1, with TRBD1 matching over 8 bases. CDR1 is SGDLS and CDR2 is YYNGEE in the germline V gene. The junction had 4 bases not matched to a gene; V was cut back by 4 bases and J by 4 bases. The CDR3 totals 14 residues. In nucleotides, the CDR3 is TGTGCCAGCAGCTACCGGACAGGGTACAATGAGCAGTTCTTC. Its protein product is CASSYRTGYNEQFF. Supplemented by reference TRBV9 and TRBJ2-1, the full variable domain reads DSGVTQTPKHLITATGQRVTLRCSPRSGDLSVYWYQQSLDQGLQFLIQYYNGEERAKGNILERFSAQQFPDLHSELNLSSLELGDSALYFCASSYRTGYNEQFFGPGTRLTVL.

The chain has TRBV29-1 and TRBJ2-2, with D perhaps assigned TRBD1 or TRBD2 (5 bases each). The germline CDR1 and CDR2 sequences are SQVTM and ANQGSEA. Deletions cut 7 bases from V and 11 bases from J, with 17 bases between. The CDR3 runs 12 residues. The CDR3 DNA reads TGCAGCGCCCTGGATGGGGGAAACGAGCTGTTTTTT. Its protein is CSALDGGNELFF.

This clone appeared a single time. The V call is TRBV19, the J call TRBJ2-1; TRBD2 matches at 7 bases. V lost 5 bases, J lost 8 bases, and 12 bases stayed unmatched. Germline V gene data show CDR1 as LNHDA and CDR2 as SQIVND (reference sequence). This CDR3 comprises 15 residues. The CDR3 region has the DNA TGTGCCAGTAGTGATACTATCGGGGGGATTGATGAGCAGTTCTTC. Its protein product is CASSDTIGGIDEQFF.

The V gene is TRBV28, the J gene TRBJ2-7, with TRBD1 matching 9 bases. This CDR3 region has 13 residues. J was trimmed by 6 bases and V by 6 bases; bases with no gene match: 6. Looked up from germline, CDR1 is MDHEN and CDR2 is SYDVKM. This CDR3 reads CASRTGTGFEQYF. In DNA form, the CDR3 reads TGTGCCAGCAGAACCGGGACAGGGTTCGAGCAGTACTTC. Full variable domain (outside the CDR3, taken from reference TRBV28 and TRBJ2-7): DVKVTQSSRYLVKRTGEKVFLECVQDMDHENMFWYRQDPGLGLRLIYFSYDVKMKEKGDIPEGYSVSREKKERFSLILESASTNQTSMYLCASRTGTGFEQYFGPGTRLTVT.

V gene TRBV11-3 combines with J gene TRBJ2-2, with TRBD2 matching 12 bases. Per the germline V gene, CDR1 is SGHNT and CDR2 is YENEEA. The CDR3 is 16 amino acids. The V segment lost 6 bases and the J segment 4 bases; nucleotides outside the gene matches: 6. CDR3 sequence reads: CASRNQLAGGTGELFF. CDR3 sequence (DNA): TGTGCCAGCAGGAACCAACTAGCGGGGGGCACCGGGGAGCTGTTTTTT.

This chain links TRBV13 with TRBJ2-2, with D unresolved. CDR1 is PRHDT and CDR2 is FYEKMQ in the germline V gene (reference sequence). V shed 5 bases and J shed 0 bases, with 13 bases lying between them. The CDR3 runs to 16 residues. CDR3 sequence: CASSLMDRTNTGELFF. The CDR3 nucleotides read TGTGCCAGCAGCCTAATGGACCGAACGAACACCGGGGAGCTGTTTTTT.

The rearrangement joins TRBV9 to TRBJ1-3, with D unclear. The CDR3 length is 15 residues. Trimming left V 0 bases short and J 0 bases short, with 7 bases between. Germline V gene lookup returns CDR1 SGDLS and CDR2 YYNGEE. CDR3 loop: CASSVEADSGNTIYF. The CDR3 DNA reads as TGTGCCAGCAGCGTAGAAGCAGACTCTGGAAACACCATATATTTT.

J is TRBJ2-7 and V is TRBV6-5, with a possible D match to TRBD1 (6 bases). Germline V gene lookup returns CDR1 MNHEY and CDR2 SVGAGI. V was cut by 6 bases and J by 1 base, with 13 bases left in between. CDR3 size: 14 residues. The CDR3 coding sequence is TGTGCCAGCAGCCTCCGTGGACAGTCCTACGAGCAGTACTTC. The encoded protein is CASSLRGQSYEQYF.

This chain uses TRBV30 with TRBJ2-5; D unresolved. The V end was cut by 2 bases, the J end by 7 bases, with 14 bases between. CDR1 and CDR2 (germline): GTSNPN, SVGIG (reference sequence). The CDR3 length is 13 residues. CDR3 in DNA: TGTGCCTGGAGTCCTACGGTCTCCGGGACCCAGTACTTC. The encoded protein is CAWSPTVSGTQYF. The variable domain in full, with the rest retrieved from reference TRBV30 and TRBJ2-5, is SQTIHQWPATLVQPVGSPLSLECTVEGTSNPNLYWYRQAAGRGLQLLFYSVGIGQISSEVPQNLSASRPQDRQFILSSKKLLLSDSGFYLCAWSPTVSGTQYFGPGTRLLVL.

The chain links TRBV30 to TRBJ1-2; possible D gene TRBD1, 6 bases. V shed 2 bases and J shed 0 bases, with 10 bases lying between them. The CDR3 runs 14 residues. Germline-derived CDR1 and CDR2 are GTSNPN and SVGIG (reference sequence). The CDR3 protein is CAWSPGGSNYGYTF. The CDR3 DNA is TGTGCCTGGAGTCCGGGGGGCTCTAACTATGGCTACACCTTC.